This T cell receptor (beta chain) was obtained from a study of T cell responses to AZD1222 COVID-19 vaccine. Germline V gene sequence: CDR1 SEHNR, CDR2 FQNEAQ (reference sequence). This CDR3 is built from 12 residues. Trimming took off 4 bases at V and 5 bases at J, with 6 bases between the two ends. Using immunoSEQ multiplex PCR, the repertoire was profiled, and TCRdb retains in-frame clones only, with some absent. This table holds about 150,000 clones, 80% to 95% found once. Whole-study findings and limits: Vaccine-related CD4 TCRs covered spike, predominating at 160-218 and 743-854.

It was second doses at about 4 or about 12 weeks that were pooled. Worth noting for this clone: Its antigen is currently unknown.

This TCR derives from an adult who received the AZD1222 COVID-19 vaccine. The specimen comprised peripheral blood, sampled 28 days after the second AZD1222 dose. The J gene is TRBJ1-5, the V gene TRBV7-9; TRBD1 might be the D (5 bases). The CDR3 sequence: CASSWDDQPQHF. CDR3 coding DNA: TGTGCCAGCAGCTGGGACGATCAGCCCCAGCATTTT.